The present entry profiles one T cell receptor (beta chain) with its context. The data are from a study of T-cell memory formation after mild COVID-19. This CDR3 region has 14 residues. Germline values: CDR1 SEHNR, CDR2 FQNEAQ (reference sequence). V lost 1 base and J lost 6, with 13 bases in between. One entry per CDR3 protein, called by TCRdb with MiXCR from the 5' RACE reads. The table includes 400,000 to 500,000 distinct CDR3 sequences, approximately 20% detected once. The sequence was collected from an adult woman who had mild COVID-19 (a few samples of this study predate the infection). Cell type and time point are not known. The chain uses TRBV7-9 and TRBJ2-7; possible D gene TRBD1, 6 bases. Sequences were obtained from PBMCs or a T cell subset sorted from them (not recorded which). The DNA for the CDR3 is TGTGCCAGCAGCTTAGTGTCAGGGGCAGTCGAGCAGTACTTC. It codes for CASSLVSGAVEQYF.